These T cell receptor beta chains were read from a single sample in a study of CD8 T cells in Susac syndrome. Each CDR3 protein is one row after TCRdb ran MiXCR on the immunoSEQ multiplex PCR reads. The sample shows around 130,000 distinct CDR3 sequences, 65% to 90% of them seen only once. Sequenced: CD8+ T cells from PBMCs. The origin of the receptors is a human donor with multiple sclerosis. The CDR3 runs from the conserved cysteine through the conserved F or W. Fields, in order: CDR3 DNA, CDR3 protein, clone size, D gene, V gene, J gene. D genes are given only for firm matches. Rows give clone size only sometimes, using once, few, many, or a class for an expanded clone.

TGTGCCAGCAGCCTTAGCGGGGGCGCAGCCAAAAACATTCAGTACTTC	CASSLSGGAAKNIQYF	-	TRBD2	TRBV7-2	TRBJ2-4
TGTGCCAGCAGTTTCGGGGGCGGCGTGAACACTGAAGCTTTCTTT	CASSFGGGVNTEAFF	-	-	TRBV27	TRBJ1-1
TGTGCCAGCAGCGTTTACAACGGGATCCACAATGAGCAGTTCTTC	CASSVYNGIHNEQFF	-	-	TRBV9	TRBJ2-1
TGCGCCAGCAGCCCAGGACTAGTTAGTTACGAGCAGTACTTC	CASSPGLVSYEQYF	-	TRBD2	TRBV10-2	TRBJ2-7
TGTGCCAGTAGTCTTGGCGGACAGGGGGCCCTCAATGAGCAGTTCTTC	CASSLGGQGALNEQFF	once	TRBD1	TRBV19	TRBJ2-1
TGTGCCAGCAGCCACCTGGACCAAGAGACCCAGTACTTC	CASSHLDQETQYF	-	-	TRBV3-1	TRBJ2-5
TGCGCCAGCAGCCAAGAACCAAACGGGGTAGCGGGAGGGCTCAATGAGCAGTTCTTC	CASSQEPNGVAGGLNEQFF	few	TRBD2	TRBV4-1	TRBJ2-1
TGTGCTAGCAGCTCAGGGCCCGAAAGCTCCTACAATGAGCAGTTCTTC	CASSSGPESSYNEQFF	-	-	TRBV7-7	TRBJ2-1
TGCGCCAGCATTGGGCCCTTCGAGGGGAACACTGAAGCTTTCTTT	CASIGPFEGNTEAFF	once	-	TRBV10-1	TRBJ1-1
TGTGCCAGCAGTCCCATCGGGGGCAATGAGCAGTTCTTC	CASSPIGGNEQFF	-	-	TRBV2	TRBJ2-1
TGTGCCAGCAGTTTCGGTTTGTCCTACAATGAGCAGTTCTTC	CASSFGLSYNEQFF	-	-	TRBV28	TRBJ2-1
TGTGCCTGCAGTCAAACAAGCACTATTGAAGCTTTCTTT	CACSQTSTIEAFF	-	-	TRBV28	TRBJ1-1
TGTGCCAGTAGTATAGGGGTAGCGGAAACGTTCTTC	CASSIGVAETFF	-	-	TRBV19	TRBJ2-1
TGTGCTAGCAGCTTAGGTTTGGGGTCCTACGAGCAGTACTTC	CASSLGLGSYEQYF	-	-	TRBV7-7	TRBJ2-7
TGTGCCTGGAGTGAAGGAAACACCATATATTTT	CAWSEGNTIYF	-	-	TRBV30	TRBJ1-3
TGCGCCAGCAGCTTGGGGTTTGGGGGGAGTCTCTACGAGCAGTACTTC	CASSLGFGGSLYEQYF	once	-	TRBV5-1	TRBJ2-7
TGTGCCAGCGTAGACACCGGGGAGCTGTTTTTT	CASVDTGELFF	-	-	TRBV6-2/TRBV6-3	TRBJ2-2
TGTGCCAGCAGTGCAACAGGGGTAGTGGAGACCCAGTACTTC	CASSATGVVETQYF	-	TRBD1	TRBV12-3/TRBV12-4	TRBJ2-5
TGTGCCAGCAGTTTTAGGGGTACCTCCTACAATGAGCAGTTCTTC	CASSFRGTSYNEQFF	-	-	TRBV27	TRBJ2-1
TGTGCCAGCAAGGACAGGCTGAACACTGAAGCTTTCTTT	CASKDRLNTEAFF	few	TRBD1	TRBV2	TRBJ1-1
TGTGCCATCAGTGAAACAGGGTCCGGGGAGCTGTTTTTT	CAISETGSGELFF	-	-	TRBV10-3	TRBJ2-2
TGTGCTAGTGGTTTGGGAGGGCCGCGGGGCTACACCTTC	CASGLGGPRGYTF	-	-	TRBV12-5	TRBJ1-2
TGTGCCAGCAGTGGCTTTCGGGGGGTGACTGGAAACACCATATATTTT	CASSGFRGVTGNTIYF	-	-	TRBV2	TRBJ1-3
TGTGCCAGCAGATATACAGGGGAGGAAGACTATGGCTACACCTTC	CASRYTGEEDYGYTF	-	TRBD1	TRBV25-1	TRBJ1-2
TGTGCCACCAGCAGAGGCAGCATGTGGGAGACCCAGTACTTC	CATSRGSMWETQYF	once	-	TRBV15	TRBJ2-5
TGTGCCAGCTCACCAGGTAGCGAGCAGTACTTC	CASSPGSEQYF	-	-	TRBV18	TRBJ2-7
TGTGCCAGCAGCCCCCCCGGGGCTGGAACCGGGGAGCTGTTTTTT	CASSPPGAGTGELFF	-	-	TRBV7-9	TRBJ2-2
TGTGCCAGCAGACCCACGGGTTCGAAGGAGGGCTACACCTTC	CASRPTGSKEGYTF	-	-	TRBV28	TRBJ1-2
TGTGCCAGCAGCTTCCCCTGGTTCGGACAAGAGACCCAGTACTTC	CASSFPWFGQETQYF	once	-	TRBV7-2	TRBJ2-5
TGTGCCAGCAGCTTAGACGCGGACAGGTGGGGGACTGAAGCTTTCTTT	CASSLDADRWGTEAFF	-	TRBD1	TRBV7-9	TRBJ1-1
TGTGCCAGCAGTCCCCTTCAATCCTACAATGAGCAGTTCTTC	CASSPLQSYNEQFF	-	-	TRBV6-2/TRBV6-3	TRBJ2-1
TGTGCCAGCAGCTTCGGACCCCTAGCCAAAAACATTCAGTACTTC	CASSFGPLAKNIQYF	-	-	TRBV5-4	TRBJ2-4
TGTGCCAGCAAAGGAGAAGGCGGGAGCCTGTCCAATGAGCAGTTCTTC	CASKGEGGSLSNEQFF	-	TRBD2	TRBV6-6	TRBJ2-1
TGCGCCAGCAGCCAGGGACTAGCGGGGTACGAGCAGTACTTC	CASSQGLAGYEQYF	few	TRBD2	TRBV4-1	TRBJ2-7
TGCAGTGCTCGGGACAGTCGTAGTGAAAAACTGTTTTTT	CSARDSRSEKLFF	-	TRBD1	TRBV20-1	TRBJ1-4
TGTGCCAGCAGTGATAGAGGGGGAGGAAACACCATATATTTT	CASSDRGGGNTIYF	once	-	TRBV2	TRBJ1-3
TGTGCCACTTTTTACCGGCGAGGGGGCACTGAAGCTTTCTTT	CATFYRRGGTEAFF	-	-	TRBV28	TRBJ1-1